The 23 T cell receptor beta chains presented below share a single source sample, sequenced in a study of metastatic and nonmetastatic thyroid tumors. Each patient went into thyroid surgery without having received any treatment. TCRdb redid the clone calls on the PCR reads using MiXCR. The profile covers 20,000 to 25,000 clones, with approximately 23% appearing a single time and 9% to 15% taken by the ten largest. The material sequenced was tumor tissue. The receptor source for this set is a female donor with papillary thyroid cancer or a benign thyroid nodule (not recorded which). Some clones in this sample may be carry-over from other donors' samples.

V usage is TRBV20-1 and J usage is TRBJ2-1; 14 bases fit TRBD2. The germline CDR1 and CDR2 sequences are DFQATT and SNEGSKA (reference sequence). J lost 0 bases, V lost 0 bases, and 4 bases had no gene match. The length of the CDR3 is 18 residues. Here the CDR3 reads CSARDGTSGRPSYNEQFF. In DNA, the CDR3 is TGCAGTGCTAGAGATGGGACTAGCGGGAGACCCTCCTACAATGAGCAGTTCTTC.

This clone showed up just a few times. A much more abundant neighbour one base away suggests this may be a read error. The CDR3 DNA sequence: TGCGCCAGCAGCTTGGACATGGAGACCCAGTACTTC. It encodes CASSLDMETQYF. The chain joins TRBV5-1 to TRBJ2-5; D gene unclear. The germline V and J ends were trimmed by 0 bases and 5 bases, with 5 bases remaining between them. Germline V CDR1 and CDR2: SGHRS, YFSETQ. The CDR3 is made up of 12 amino acids.

This clone was detected only a few times. Other DNA sequences in this specimen translate into the identical CDR3. The chain uses TRBV24-1 and TRBJ1-2, with D possibly matching TRBD1 (6 bases). Between the trimmed V and J ends, which lost 4 bases and 4 bases, there was a span of 21 bases. Germline values: CDR1 KGHDR, CDR2 SFDVKD. This CDR3 has 17 residues. The CDR3 DNA follows: TGTGCCACCAGTGACAGGAGGGACACGAGCTCCGGCTATGGCTACACCTTC. Protein product: CATSDRRDTSSGYGYTF.

In its sample, this clone was seen many times. J is TRBJ2-2 and V is TRBV9; TRBD2 matches at 11 bases. Germline V gene sequence: CDR1 SGDLS, CDR2 YYNGEE. CDR3 length equals 16 residues. V dropped 4 bases and J dropped 1; count of bases not matched to a gene: 3. CDR3 sequence: CASSWGTSGNTGELFF. The CDR3 nucleotides read TGTGCCAGCAGCTGGGGGACTAGCGGGAACACCGGGGAGCTGTTTTTT.

On this clone itself: A read error may explain this, as a much larger clone is one base away. The chain is built from TRBV19 and TRBJ1-5; 8 nucleotides align to TRBD1. Trimming removed 9 bases from V and 3 bases from J; junction bases left unmatched: 10. The CDR3 covers 15 residues. CDR1 is LNHDA, CDR2 SQIVND, per germline (reference sequence). CDR3 bases: TGTGCCAGCAGCCGCTCGGGACAGGCCAATCAGCCCCAGCATTTT. It is translated as CASSRSGQANQPQHF.

This clone has just a few counts. V gene TRBV20-1 combines with J gene TRBJ1-1; D is unresolved. Germline CDR1 is DFQATT and CDR2 is SNEGSKA (reference sequence). Deletions cut 1 base from V and 3 bases from J, with 12 bases between. The CDR3 covers 14 residues. This CDR3 is CSARVGNQDTEAFF. The DNA for the CDR3 is TGCAGTGCTAGAGTGGGCAATCAGGACACTGAAGCTTTCTTT.

This clone has at least ten counts. The J gene is TRBJ2-7, the V gene TRBV5-5, with 11 bases aligning to TRBD1. Germline V gene lookup returns CDR1 SGHKS and CDR2 YYEKEE (reference sequence). The CDR3 contains 15 residues. V lost 2 bases, J lost 7 bases, and 8 bases stayed unmatched. CDR3 bases: TGTGCCAGCAGCTTTGCAGGACAGGGGGCTGGGGAGCAGTACTTC. Residues: CASSFAGQGAGEQYF.

A few counts support this clone. The chain is built from TRBV6-1 and TRBJ2-1; the match to TRBD2 covers 7 bases. Germline loops: CDR1 MNHNS, CDR2 SASEGT. With 6 bases clipped from V and 6 bases from J, the junction kept 8 bases outside the gene matches. The CDR3 consists of 14 residues. The CDR3 spells CASRSGKVGNEQFF. The DNA for the CDR3 is TGTGCCAGCAGGAGCGGGAAGGTGGGCAATGAGCAGTTCTTC.

By frequency in the sample, this clone is medium-sized (0.01 to 0.1%). This chain joins TRBV3-1 and TRBJ1-5; D is unclear. Trimming shortened V by 2 bases and J by 3 bases, and 11 bases separated the two germline ends. The germline gives CDR1 LGHDT, CDR2 YNNKEL (reference sequence). CDR3 length: 15 amino acids. The DNA for the CDR3 is TGTGCCAGCAGCCAACGAGAAGGGAACAATCAGCCCCAGCATTTT. The encoded protein is CASSQREGNNQPQHF.

Within the sample, this clone is medium-sized. This sequence joins TRBV30 and TRBJ1-1, with no clear D. V lost 5 bases, J lost 0 bases, and 4 bases lay in between. Germline V gene sequence: CDR1 GTSNPN, CDR2 SVGIG (reference sequence). The CDR3 length is 11 residues. The CDR3 DNA sequence: TGTGCCTGGGTTCTGAACACTGAAGCTTTCTTT. Its protein product is CAWVLNTEAFF.

V and J are TRBV25-1 and TRBJ2-3; 9 bases agree with TRBD2. The CDR3 extends over 18 amino acids. CDR1 MGHDK and CDR2 SYGVNS come from the germline V gene. The J segment lost 4 bases and the V segment lost 5 bases, leaving 16 bases of the junction unmatched. CDR3 amino acids: CASSRLAGTLFSADTQYF. CDR3 bases: TGTGCCAGCAGTCGGCTAGCGGGAACACTTTTCAGTGCAGATACGCAGTATTTT.

Regarding this clone: No conserved phenylalanine or tryptophan ends this CDR3, so it is likely a read error. This sequence joins TRBV11-3 and TRBJ2-7; D is possibly TRBD1 (6 bases). Trimming removed 5 bases from V and 0 bases from J, with 8 bases in between. This CDR3 has 13 amino acids. Germline-derived CDR1 and CDR2 are SGHNT and YENEEA. The CDR3 is CASSGTNSYEQYL. The CDR3 DNA reads as TGTGCCAGCAGCGGGACAAACTCCTACGAGCAGTACCTC.

This clone showed up many times. Here the CDR3 DNA reads TGCAGTGCTCGACTAGCGGGAGGGTGGGAGACCCAGTACTTC. Protein: CSARLAGGWETQYF. The chain couples TRBV20-1 to TRBJ2-5, with 14 bases matching TRBD2. This CDR3 is built from 14 residues. Germline values: CDR1 DFQATT, CDR2 SNEGSKA (reference sequence). Trimming at V came to 5 bases and at J to 5 bases, leaving 4 bases not matched to a gene.

Turning to this clone: A clone one base away is much larger, so this may be a read error. The rearrangement joins TRBV5-4 to TRBJ2-1; the D gene is possibly TRBD2 (6 bases). V lost 0 bases and J lost 12, with 22 bases in between. The germline gives CDR1 SGHNT, CDR2 YYREEE (reference sequence). The length of the CDR3 is 16 residues. CDR3 in amino acids: CASSLGGGMKLMGQFF. CDR3 nucleotide sequence: TGTGCCAGCAGCTTGGGAGGCGGGATGAAGCTTATGGGGCAGTTCTTC.

This clone was counted between two and nine times. The chain combines TRBV7-9 with TRBJ2-7; the D gene is possibly TRBD1 (6 bases). This CDR3 spans 12 amino acids. Germline CDR1 is SEHNR and CDR2 is FQNEAQ (reference sequence). Trimming pared 5 bases from V and 3 bases from J, leaving 8 bases between. Here the CDR3 DNA reads TGTGCCAGCAGCACGGACAGCTACGAGCAGTACTTC. This sequence encodes CASSTDSYEQYF.

Ten or more counts support this clone. A much larger clone differs from this one at a single base, so this may be a read error. As DNA, the CDR3 is TGTGCCAGCAGTCCCTCCGGACAGGGGGGGAGGGCCCTCCACTTT. Translated: CASSPSGQGGRALHF. V and J are TRBV27 and TRBJ1-6; 10 bases are shared with TRBD1. The V and J ends lost 5 bases and 14 bases, in that order; junction bases with no gene match: 12. Germline V lookup: CDR1 MNHEY, CDR2 SMNVEV (reference sequence). The CDR3 covers 15 residues.

This clone was counted ten times or more. V gene TRBV12-3 or TRBV12-4 combines with J gene TRBJ2-1; 9 positions match TRBD2. The CDR3 is made up of 15 amino acids. The junction had 6 bases not matched to a gene; V was cut back by 2 bases and J by 7 bases. Here the CDR3 DNA reads TGTGCCAGCAGTTTAAGTGGCACTAGCGGGAATGAGCAGTTCTTC. Translating it yields CASSLSGTSGNEQFF.

A few counts support this clone. Given the absence of the conserved phenylalanine or tryptophan at the CDR3 end, a read error is likely. The chain joins TRBV27 to TRBJ2-7; D remains unclear. Germline V gives CDR1 MNHEY, CDR2 SMNVEV (reference sequence). This CDR3 has 12 residues. The CDR3 sequence is CAISSELGEQYS. The CDR3 nucleotides are TGTGCCATCAGTTCGGAGCTTGGCGAGCAGTACTCC.

This clone showed up just a few times. This sequence joins TRBV6-2 or TRBV6-3 and TRBJ2-1; D possibly matches TRBD1 or TRBD2 (5 bases each). CDR3 length: 15 amino acids. V lost 6 bases and J lost 8, with 20 bases in between. Germline values: CDR1 MNHEY, CDR2 SVGEGT. The CDR3 sequence is CASRDWDLRFDEQFF. CDR3 nucleotides: TGTGCCAGCAGGGACTGGGACCTCCGCTTCGATGAGCAGTTCTTC.

This clone was seen only a few times. This rearrangement joins TRBV28 to TRBJ2-3; D is uncertain. Germline lookup yields CDR1 MDHEN and CDR2 SYDVKM. V lost 4 bases to trimming and J lost 4 bases, with 15 bases between them. The CDR3 spans 15 residues. The CDR3 bases are TGTGCCAGCAGTTCCACCCCCTCAATGTCAGATACGCAGTATTTT. This encodes CASSSTPSMSDTQYF.

V usage is TRBV7-2 and J usage is TRBJ2-1, with 10 bases matching TRBD2. Germline CDR1 SGHTA, CDR2 FQGNSA. The CDR3 length is 15 residues. With 1 base clipped from V and 9 bases from J, the junction kept 6 bases outside the gene matches. The CDR3 bases are TGTGCCAGCAGCTTAGGGCTAGCGGGAGTCACTGAGCAGTTCTTC. Residues: CASSLGLAGVTEQFF.

V and J are TRBV7-2 and TRBJ2-7; the match to TRBD1 covers 9 bases. With 5 bases clipped from V and 1 base from J, the junction kept 6 bases outside the gene matches. Per germline, CDR1 SGHTA and CDR2 FQGNSA. This CDR3 has 15 residues. The CDR3: CASSAGQGWSYEQYF. The CDR3 DNA sequence: TGTGCCAGCAGCGCCGGACAGGGGTGGTCCTACGAGCAGTACTTC.

Judged by abundance, this clone is medium-sized (0.01 to 0.1%). At the DNA level, this CDR3 is encoded by other sequences in the same sample as well. V and J are TRBV7-2 and TRBJ2-1; 7 bases line up with TRBD2. The CDR3 totals 17 residues. Germline V CDR1 and CDR2: SGHTA, FQGNSA. V lost 5 bases to trimming and J lost 9 bases; unmatched junction nucleotides: 19. CDR3 DNA sequence: TGTGCCAGCAGCCCGGGTTGGCCAGCGGGGAAAAGGGGTGAGCAGTTCTTC. Translation: CASSPGWPAGKRGEQFF.